The 28 T cell receptor beta chains listed next were all sequenced from one sample in a study of blood T cells in healthy people across ages. A sample-barcoded 5' primer and a J-beta primer mix were used in a second PCR of roughly 7 to 12 cycles. TCRdb itself ran the 5' RACE reads through MiXCR, one entry per CDR3 protein. Of some 900,000 distinct CDR3 sequences listed, around 26% are singletons. The source material was blood. Every receptor here comes from a woman aged 80 or over in good health.

This clonotype occurred many times. The rearrangement uses TRBV5-1 and TRBJ2-1; 9 bases match TRBD1. The CDR3 totals 14 residues. V lost 3 bases and J lost 7; bases outside the gene matches: 5. Germline V lookup: CDR1 SGHRS, CDR2 YFSETQ. The CDR3 DNA follows: TGCGCCAGCAGCTCGGGACAGGGTTGGAATGAGCAGTTCTTC. This encodes CASSSGQGWNEQFF.

The chain couples TRBV27 to TRBJ1-2, with D unresolved. CDR1 and CDR2 from the germline V gene are MNHEY and SMNVEV (reference sequence). V dropped 8 bases and J dropped 4 bases, with 8 bases sitting between them. The CDR3 covers 11 residues. CDR3 region: CASQGGYGYTF. For the CDR3, the DNA is TGTGCCAGCCAAGGAGGCTATGGCTACACCTTC.

This clonotype occurred a few times. CDR3 protein: CAIKNRGGADTQYF. CDR3 DNA: TGTGCCATCAAGAACAGGGGTGGGGCAGATACGCAGTATTTT. The rearrangement joins TRBV10-3 to TRBJ2-3; 7 bases fit TRBD1. Germline V gene lookup returns CDR1 ENHRY and CDR2 SYGVKD. This CDR3 has 14 residues. The V gene end was trimmed by 7 bases and the J gene end by 4 bases; junction bases not matched to a gene: 8.

This clonotype came up a few times. V gene TRBV27 combines with J gene TRBJ2-3; possibly TRBD1 for D (6 bases). V was pared by 4 bases and J by 7 bases, with 15 bases between. The length of the CDR3 is 14 residues. Germline CDR1 MNHEY, CDR2 SMNVEV (reference sequence). The CDR3 DNA reads TGTGCCAGCAGTTCCCAGGGGAAGGCAAATACGCAGTATTTT. Translated, it gives CASSSQGKANTQYF.

This clonotype was recorded at least ten times. CDR3 in DNA: TGTGCCAGCAGAGTACCCGGGACAGAGTATGGCTACACCTTC. Its protein is CASRVPGTEYGYTF. The rearrangement joins TRBV28 to TRBJ1-2, with 7 bases matching TRBD1. Germline V gene lookup returns CDR1 MDHEN and CDR2 SYDVKM. The CDR3 is 14 residues long. V trimming: 6 bases; J trimming: 5 bases; junction bases outside the gene matches: 9.

In regard to this clonotype: This may stem from a read error, because a much larger clone lies one nucleotide away. The chain couples TRBV7-2 to TRBJ1-2; weak D call: TRBD1 (5 bases). V dropped 5 bases and J dropped 8 bases, with 12 bases sitting between them. Germline values: CDR1 SGHTA, CDR2 FQGNSA. This CDR3 spans 12 amino acids. The CDR3 region is CASSALGRGYTF. For the CDR3, the DNA is TGTGCCAGCAGCGCCTTGGGGCGCGGCTACACCTTC.

This clonotype has a count of ten or more. The chain employs TRBV30 and TRBJ2-3, with 10 positions matching TRBD2. Germline CDR1 is GTSNPN and CDR2 is SVGIG (reference sequence). V trimming: 0 bases; J trimming: 2 bases; junction bases outside the gene matches: 8. This CDR3 has 17 residues. This chain's CDR3 is CAWSVGRTSGSTDTQYF. CDR3 bases: TGTGCCTGGAGTGTGGGTCGGACTAGCGGTTCCACAGATACGCAGTATTTT.

Ten or more counts support this clonotype. This chain links TRBV5-6 with TRBJ2-5; D unresolved. The ends were cut back, 0 bases at V and 7 bases at J, with 13 bases in the middle. Per the germline V gene, CDR1 is SGHDT and CDR2 is YYEEEE. The CDR3 contains 14 residues. Here the CDR3 DNA reads TGTGCCAGCAGCTTGGACGACGGGTTCGGGACCCAGTACTTC. The encoded protein is CASSLDDGFGTQYF.

The genes are TRBV3-1 and TRBJ1-6; 7 bases align to TRBD1. Germline values: CDR1 LGHDT, CDR2 YNNKEL (reference sequence). The CDR3 runs to 15 residues. V dropped 3 bases and J dropped 7; count of bases not matched to a gene: 6. The CDR3 region is CASSQATGSNSPLHF. The CDR3 DNA follows: TGTGCCAGCAGCCAGGCGACAGGGAGCAATTCACCCCTCCACTTT.

This clonotype has ten or more counts. The chain couples TRBV9 to TRBJ2-1; 11 nucleotides line up with TRBD2. CDR1 is SGDLS, CDR2 YYNGEE, per germline. This CDR3 has 15 residues. The trim removed 4 bases at V and 7 bases at J, leaving 7 bases unmatched. The CDR3, as DNA: TGTGCCAGCAGCCCGCGGGCTAGCGGGGGGAATGAGCAGTTCTTC. As protein: CASSPRASGGNEQFF.

This clonotype has a count of ten or more. The chain joins TRBV7-2 to TRBJ2-3; D gene uncertain. This CDR3 region has 13 residues. Germline CDR1 is SGHTA and CDR2 is FQGNSA. Trimming took 2 bases from V and 6 from J, leaving 9 bases between them. The CDR3 protein is CASSLTRHDTQYF. The DNA of the CDR3 is TGTGCCAGCAGCTTAACCAGACATGATACGCAGTATTTT. Full variable domain (missing parts from reference TRBV7-2 and TRBJ2-3): GAGVSQSPSNKVTEKGKDVELRCDPISGHTALYWYRQSLGQGLEFLIYFQGNSAPDKSGLPSDRFSAERTGGSVSTLTIQRTQQEDSAVYLCASSLTRHDTQYFGPGTRLTVL.

This clonotype was picked up a small number of times. The rearrangement joins TRBV20-1 to TRBJ2-3, with 8 nucleotides matching TRBD2. Trimming at V came to 3 bases and at J to 5 bases, leaving 10 bases not matched to a gene. CDR1 and CDR2 from the germline V gene are DFQATT and SNEGSKA (reference sequence). The CDR3 totals 15 residues. CDR3 sequence reads: CSASSGLAWKDTQYF. In nucleotides, the CDR3 is TGCAGTGCTAGCTCAGGACTAGCATGGAAAGATACGCAGTATTTT.

This clonotype has a handful of counts. This sequence may be a read error, since a much larger clone differs from it by one base. The chain has TRBV3-1 and TRBJ2-4; D unresolved. The CDR3 consists of 13 residues. The germline CDR1 and CDR2 sequences are LGHDT and YNNKEL (reference sequence). V was clipped by 4 bases and J by 2 bases, with 6 bases between them. The CDR3 sequence: CASSLGTKNIQYF. Written as DNA, the CDR3 is TGTGCCAGCAGCCTGGGGACCAAAAACATTCAGTACTTC.

Comments on this clonotype: A clone one base away is much larger, so this may be a read error. This rearrangement joins TRBV24-1 to TRBJ2-2; D is unresolved. Trimming left V 3 bases short and J 2 bases short, with 0 bases between. The CDR3 loop spans 12 amino acids. Germline V CDR1 and CDR2: KGHDR, SFDVKD. CDR3 loop: CATSDNTGELFF. The CDR3, as DNA: TGTGCCACCAGTGATAACACCGGGGAGCTGTTTTTT.

Ten or more counts support this clonotype. The gene calls are TRBV30 and TRBJ2-4, with D unclear. This CDR3 is built from 14 residues. Trimming left V 2 bases short and J 7 bases short, with 15 bases between. The germline gives CDR1 GTSNPN, CDR2 SVGIG (reference sequence). CDR3 DNA: TGTGCCTGGAGTCCTTCGAGCTTAATGAACATTCAGTACTTC. Translation: CAWSPSSLMNIQYF.

This clonotype appeared once. The V call is TRBV11-2, the J call TRBJ1-1; the D gene is possibly TRBD1 (5 bases). This CDR3 is 13 amino acids long. Germline-derived CDR1 and CDR2 are SGHAT and FQNNGV. The V and J ends lost 4 bases and 10 bases respectively, with 16 bases between them. Written as DNA, the CDR3 is TGTGCCAGCAGCTCCACACAGGAATCCAGAGCTTTCTTT. This gives the protein CASSSTQESRAFF. The variable domain in full, completed from reference TRBV11-2 and TRBJ1-1, reads EAGVAQSPRYKIIEKRQSVAFWCNPISGHATLYWYQQILGQGPKLLIQFQNNGVVDDSQLPKDRFSAERLKGVDSTLKIQPAKLEDSAVYLCASSSTQESRAFFGQGTRLTVV.

This clonotype has a count of ten or more. The rearrangement uses TRBV7-2 and TRBJ1-4, with D possibly being TRBD1 (5 bases). Germline CDR1 and CDR2: SGHTA and FQGNSA. Trimming shortened V by 1 base and J by 2 bases, and 14 bases separated the two germline ends. The CDR3 covers 17 residues. This CDR3 is CASSLGRVRGTNEKLFF. The CDR3 region has the DNA TGTGCCAGCAGCTTAGGTCGCGTCCGGGGCACTAATGAAAAACTGTTTTTT.

The chain uses TRBV7-2 and TRBJ2-2; TRBD2 aligns across 10 bases. Losses at the gene ends were 3 bases for V and 7 bases for J; bases not matched to a gene: 2. The CDR3 covers 14 residues. Looked up from germline, CDR1 is SGHTA and CDR2 is FQGNSA. The CDR3 loop is CASSFTSGNGELFF. CDR3 DNA: TGTGCCAGCAGCTTCACTAGCGGGAACGGGGAGCTGTTTTTT.

This clonotype was detected only once. This sequence may be a read error, since a much larger clone differs from it by one base. The V and J genes are TRBV2 and TRBJ1-4; D uncertain. Germline values: CDR1 SNHLY, CDR2 FYNNEI. The CDR3 consists of 13 residues. Trimming shortened V by 8 bases and J by 8 bases, and 15 bases separated the two germline ends. The CDR3 sequence is CASVTDLREKLFF. The CDR3 coding sequence is TGTGCCAGCGTAACTGACCTGCGGGAAAAACTGTTTTTT.

In its sample, this clonotype was seen many times. The V and J genes are TRBV25-1 and TRBJ2-3; no clear D. Trimming left V 7 bases short and J 4 bases short, with 9 bases between. Germline values: CDR1 MGHDK, CDR2 SYGVNS. This CDR3 has 12 amino acids. In nucleotides, the CDR3 is TGTGCCAGCAACGACGGTCCAGATACGCAGTATTTT. It encodes CASNDGPDTQYF.

This clonotype has more than one count but fewer than ten. The chain couples TRBV29-1 to TRBJ1-3; D ambiguous. The CDR3 is 13 amino acids. Trimming removed 7 bases from V and 6 bases from J, with 16 bases in between. Per the germline V gene, CDR1 is SQVTM and CDR2 is ANQGSEA. In DNA, the CDR3 is TGCAGCGCTTCTTGGGGTGGCGCAAACACCATATATTTT. This encodes CSASWGGANTIYF.

This clonotype was seen ten or more times. The genes are TRBV24-1 and TRBJ2-1; D uncertain. Germline V gene lookup returns CDR1 KGHDR and CDR2 SFDVKD. V shed 3 bases and J shed 6 bases, with 11 bases lying between them. The CDR3 runs 14 residues. For the CDR3, the DNA is TGTGCCACCAGTGATCCCCGAAGGAGCAATGAGCAGTTCTTC. Its protein product is CATSDPRRSNEQFF.

This clonotype has more than one count but fewer than ten. Given a much more abundant clone one base away, this may be a read error. V usage is TRBV7-2 and J usage is TRBJ1-2, with D unclear. The germline gives CDR1 SGHTA, CDR2 FQGNSA. The CDR3 consists of 14 residues. With 1 base removed from V and 1 base from J, the gap between germline ends came to 7 bases. The CDR3 bases are TGTGCCAGCAGCTTAGTGCAGAATAACTATGGCTACACCTTC. This codes for CASSLVQNNYGYTF.

A few counts support this clonotype. The CDR3 region has the DNA TGTGCCAGCAGCGTTACCCTTGTGGACTCTGGGGCCAACGTCCTGACTTTC. Translation: CASSVTLVDSGANVLTF. This rearrangement joins TRBV9 to TRBJ2-6, with D unclear. V gave up 2 bases and J gave up 0 bases, with 12 bases separating them. The CDR3 consists of 17 residues. The germline CDR1 and CDR2 sequences are SGDLS and YYNGEE.

Details on this clonotype: This may come from a read error, since a much larger clone is one base off. This CDR3 reads CASIRTVTSTDTRYF. In DNA form, the CDR3 reads TGTGCCAGCATCAGAACAGTTACTAGCACAGATACGCGGTATTTT. The rearrangement links TRBV5-5 to TRBJ2-3, with D possibly TRBD2 on 6 matching bases. In germline, CDR1 is SGHKS, CDR2 YYEKEE (reference sequence). CDR3 size: 15 residues.

The genes are TRBV20-1 and TRBJ2-7; D may match TRBD1 or TRBD2 (6 bases each). Trimming left V 6 bases short and J 10 bases short, with 25 bases between. Germline CDR1 and CDR2: DFQATT and SNEGSKA (reference sequence). CDR3 length: 14 residues. The CDR3 DNA sequence: TGCAGTGCAACACCGTGGGGGGCGCCGGAGATCCAGTACTTC. Protein: CSATPWGAPEIQYF.

This clonotype appeared many times. The chain is built from TRBV7-2 and TRBJ2-5; no clear D gene. There are 14 residues in the CDR3. The germline CDR1 and CDR2 sequences are SGHTA and FQGNSA. Trimming took 4 bases from V and 4 from J, leaving 13 bases between them. The CDR3 sequence: CASSSPTARETQYF. The CDR3 coding sequence is TGTGCCAGCAGCTCGCCCACCGCTAGAGAGACCCAGTACTTC.

J is TRBJ2-1 and V is TRBV6-6; D is perhaps TRBD1 (5 bases). Trimming left V 6 bases short and J 0 bases short, with 12 bases between. This CDR3 region has 15 residues. Germline V gene data show CDR1 as MNHNY and CDR2 as SVGAGI (reference sequence). The CDR3: CASSSDSRSYNEQFF. As DNA, the CDR3 is TGTGCCAGCAGCTCCGACAGCCGCTCCTACAATGAGCAGTTCTTC.